This TCR beta chain was observed in a study of OX40 agonist ivuxolimab in advanced cancers. Background on the study: Melanoma, hepatocellular carcinoma, head and neck or renal cell cancer occurred in dose-escalation patients. General study findings and limits: Not determined was the antigen specificity of the expanded peripheral T cells. Doses of 0.1 to 3.0 mg/kg were accompanied by clonal expansion of CD4+ and CD8+ blood T cells by week 6.

Some clones are missing from TCRdb's copy, which holds only in-frame ones; the method was immunoSEQ multiplex PCR. The data hold under 40,000 clones, with about four fifths observed a single time. On this clone: The antigen remains undetermined.

Looked up from germline, CDR1 is LNHDA and CDR2 is SQIVND (reference sequence). V lost 6 bases and J 2 bases, leaving 8 bases between the germline ends. This CDR3 has 14 residues. The input for sequencing was CD4+ or CD8+ T cells sorted from blood, taken in a trial of the OX40 agonist ivuxolimab. This sequence originates from an adult with an advanced solid tumor such as melanoma, head and neck, liver or kidney cancer. This chain joins TRBV19 and TRBJ1-6; tentative D call: TRBD1 (6 bases). CDR3 residues: CASSRGAYNSPLHF. Here the CDR3 DNA reads TGTGCCAGTAGCAGGGGCGCCTATAATTCACCCCTCCACTTT.